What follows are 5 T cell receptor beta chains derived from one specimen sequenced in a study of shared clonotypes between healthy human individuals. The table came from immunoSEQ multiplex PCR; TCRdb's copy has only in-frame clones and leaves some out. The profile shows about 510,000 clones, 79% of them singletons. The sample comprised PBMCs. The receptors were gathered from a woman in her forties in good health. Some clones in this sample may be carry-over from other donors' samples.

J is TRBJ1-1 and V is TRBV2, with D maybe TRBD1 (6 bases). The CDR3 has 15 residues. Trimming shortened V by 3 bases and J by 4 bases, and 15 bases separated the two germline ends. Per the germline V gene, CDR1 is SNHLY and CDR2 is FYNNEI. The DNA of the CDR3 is TGTGCCAGCAGTGAGCAGGGGATACAGTTCACTGAAGCTTTCTTT. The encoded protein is CASSEQGIQFTEAFF. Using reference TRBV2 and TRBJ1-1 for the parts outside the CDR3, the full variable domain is EPEVTQTPSHQVTQMGQEVILRCVPISNHLYFYWYRQILGQKVEFLVSFYNNEISEKSEIFDDQFSVERPDGSNFTLKIRSTKLEDSAMYFCASSEQGIQFTEAFFGQGTRLTVV.

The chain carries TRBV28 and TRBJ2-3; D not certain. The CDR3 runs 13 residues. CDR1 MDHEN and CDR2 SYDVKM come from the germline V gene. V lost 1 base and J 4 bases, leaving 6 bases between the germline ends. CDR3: CASSLLPPDTQYF. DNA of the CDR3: TGTGCCAGCAGTTTATTACCCCCAGATACGCAGTATTTT.

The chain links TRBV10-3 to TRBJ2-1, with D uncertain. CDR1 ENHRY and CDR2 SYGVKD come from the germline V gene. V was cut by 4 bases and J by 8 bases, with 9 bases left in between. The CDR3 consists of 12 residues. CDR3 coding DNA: TGTGCCATCAGTGGTCCAGGCGATGAGCAGTTCTTC. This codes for CAISGPGDEQFF.

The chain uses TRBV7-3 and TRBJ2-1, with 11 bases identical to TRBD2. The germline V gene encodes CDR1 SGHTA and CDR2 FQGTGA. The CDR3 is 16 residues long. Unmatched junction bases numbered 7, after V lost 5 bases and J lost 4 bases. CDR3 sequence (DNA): TGTGCCAGCAGCACTAGAGGGACTAGCGGTTACAATGAGCAGTTCTTC. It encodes CASSTRGTSGYNEQFF. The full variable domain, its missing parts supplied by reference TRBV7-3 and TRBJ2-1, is GAGVSQTPSNKVTEKGKYVELRCDPISGHTALYWYRQSLGQGPEFLIYFQGTGAADDSGLPNDRFFAVRPEGSVSTLKIQRTERGDSAVYLCASSTRGTSGYNEQFFGPGTRLTVL.

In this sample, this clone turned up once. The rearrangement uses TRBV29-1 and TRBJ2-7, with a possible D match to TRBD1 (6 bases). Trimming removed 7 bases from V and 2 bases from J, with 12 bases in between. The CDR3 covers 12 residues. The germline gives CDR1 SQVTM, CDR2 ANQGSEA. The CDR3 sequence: CSGTGTTYEQYF. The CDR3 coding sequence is TGCAGCGGAACCGGGACAACCTACGAGCAGTACTTC.